These T cell receptor beta chains were read from a single sample in a study of early T cells in non-severe SARS-CoV-2 infection. A single record per CDR3 protein comes from TCRdb applying MiXCR to the 5' RACE reads. The profile covers 35,000 to 40,000 distinct CDR3 sequences, with 5.8% appearing a single time and around 24% taken by the ten largest. Sequencing used whole blood. These receptors were collected from an adult who was a healthcare worker with PCR-confirmed SARS-CoV-2 infection or an uninfected control (not recorded which). Each CDR3 is given with its conserved first and last residue. A D gene is named only where the DNA matches it firmly. Only some rows state a clone size, as once, few, many or a class for expanded clones.

TRBV3-1	TRBJ1-5	NA	14	TRBD1	CASSQTGRSHPQHF	TGTGCCAGCAGCCAGACAGGGAGGAGTCACCCCCAGCATTTT
TRBV12-3/TRBV12-4	TRBJ2-1	many	15	TRBD2	CASRQLAGGHGEQFF	TGTGCCAGCAGGCAACTAGCGGGGGGGCATGGTGAGCAGTTCTTC
TRBV12-3/TRBV12-4	TRBJ2-7	NA	13	TRBD1	CASSFRDSGGQYF	TGTGCCAGCAGTTTTCGGGACAGCGGAGGGCAGTACTTC
TRBV30	TRBJ1-1	NA	12	NA	CAWSPGDTEAFF	TGTGCCTGGAGTCCGGGAGACACTGAAGCTTTCTTT
TRBV11-3	TRBJ2-5	NA	16	TRBD1	CASSESGTGGRETQYF	TGTGCCAGCAGCGAGTCCGGGACAGGGGGCCGTGAGACCCAGTACTTC
TRBV15	TRBJ1-5	many	15	NA	CATSRTGYSNQPQHF	TGTGCCACCAGCAGGACCGGGTATAGCAATCAGCCCCAGCATTTT
TRBV2	TRBJ2-2	many	13	NA	CASSAMNTGELFF	TGTGCCAGCAGTGCAATGAACACCGGGGAGCTGTTTTTT
TRBV3-1	TRBJ2-1	few	13	NA	CASSRSEGIEQFF	TGTGCCAGCAGCCGATCAGAGGGGATCGAGCAGTTCTTC
TRBV20-1	TRBJ1-1	few	14	NA	CSARIRGMNTEAFF	TGCAGTGCTAGGATCCGCGGTATGAACACTGAAGCTTTCTTT
TRBV28	TRBJ1-1	many	11	NA	CASSLFNEAFF	TGTGCCAGCAGTTTATTTAATGAAGCTTTCTTT
TRBV20-1	TRBJ1-5	many	15	TRBD1	CSARETTGGNQPQHF	TGCAGTGCTAGAGAAACGACAGGGGGCAATCAGCCCCAGCATTTT
TRBV28	TRBJ2-1	many	14	NA	CASRGVNSYSEQFF	TGTGCCAGCAGGGGCGTTAACTCCTACAGTGAGCAGTTCTTC
TRBV15	TRBJ2-7	many	16	TRBD1	CATSRAFGDRGYEQYF	TGTGCCACCAGCAGAGCCTTTGGGGACAGGGGATACGAGCAGTACTTC
TRBV14	TRBJ2-5	NA	13	NA	CASSRALQETQYF	TGTGCCAGCAGCCGCGCTCTCCAAGAGACCCAGTACTTC
TRBV6-2/TRBV6-3	TRBJ1-1	many	14	NA	CASSYSLLNTEAFF	TGTGCCAGCAGTTACTCCCTACTGAACACTGAAGCTTTCTTT
TRBV29-1	TRBJ2-5	many	14	NA	CSVERTRRGETQYF	TGCAGCGTGGAGAGAACACGGCGGGGAGAGACCCAGTACTTC
TRBV13	TRBJ1-1	many	13	TRBD1	CASRRDRGTEAFF	TGTGCCAGCAGAAGGGACAGGGGTACTGAAGCTTTCTTT
TRBV24-1	TRBJ2-7	few	11	NA	CATRVEREQYF	TGTGCCACCAGGGTTGAGCGGGAGCAGTACTTC
TRBV6-1	TRBJ2-3	few	14	NA	CASSGQTGGDTQYF	TGTGCCAGCAGTGGCCAGACTGGCGGAGATACGCAGTATTTT
TRBV7-2	TRBJ2-3	NA	14	TRBD1	CASSPRQGRDTQYF	TGTGCCAGCAGCCCCCGACAGGGGAGGGATACGCAGTATTTT
TRBV27	TRBJ1-5	few	9	NA	CASSSPQHF	TGTGCCAGCAGCTCCCCCCAGCATTTT
TRBV11-1	TRBJ1-5	many	16	NA	CASSLDPGISNQPQHF	TGTGCCAGCAGCTTAGATCCGGGTATTAGCAATCAGCCCCAGCATTTT
TRBV4-1	TRBJ2-7	many	16	TRBD1	CASSQNPGQRTYEQYF	TGCGCCAGCAGCCAGAATCCGGGACAGCGAACCTACGAGCAGTACTTC
TRBV10-3	TRBJ2-7	many	15	TRBD1	CAISDQAGGRNEQYF	TGTGCCATCAGTGATCAGGCAGGGGGCCGTAACGAGCAGTACTTC
TRBV10-3	TRBJ1-2	many	11	NA	CAISGDRGYTF	TGTGCCATCAGTGGGGATCGGGGCTACACCTTC
TRBV12-3/TRBV12-4	TRBJ1-5	few	13	NA	CASSLGRLITQHF	TGTGCCAGCAGTTTAGGACGCTTAATCACCCAGCATTTT
TRBV20-1	TRBJ1-1	NA	14	TRBD1	CSADGTGGNTEAFF	TGCAGTGCCGACGGGACAGGGGGCAACACTGAAGCTTTCTTT
TRBV5-1	TRBJ2-3	many	16	NA	CASSLGHPTSTDTQYF	TGCGCCAGCAGCTTGGGACACCCGACTAGCACAGATACGCAGTATTTT
TRBV25-1	TRBJ2-6	NA	14	NA	CASSDLPGANVLTF	TGTGCCAGCTCCGACCTGCCTGGGGCCAACGTCCTGACTTTC
TRBV28	TRBJ1-5	many	13	NA	CASRTMGNQPQHF	TGTGCCAGCCGGACGATGGGCAATCAGCCCCAGCATTTT
TRBV18	TRBJ1-3	many	15	TRBD1	CASSSTGGSGNTIYF	TGTGCCAGCTCATCGACAGGGGGATCTGGAAACACCATATATTTT
TRBV2	TRBJ1-4	many	14	NA	CASRSTYQGEKLFF	TGTGCCAGCAGGTCGACATACCAAGGAGAAAAACTGTTTTTT
TRBV29-1	TRBJ2-7	NA	11	TRBD1	CSARTGDEQYF	TGCAGCGCACGGACAGGGGACGAGCAGTACTTC
TRBV3-1	TRBJ2-1	NA	13	TRBD2	CASSPGGYNEQFF	TGTGCCAGCAGCCCGGGAGGATACAATGAGCAGTTCTTC
TRBV6-2/TRBV6-3	TRBJ1-2	many	15	TRBD1	CASSYGQGFLYGYTF	TGTGCCAGCAGTTACGGACAGGGCTTTTTGTATGGCTACACCTTC
TRBV19	TRBJ2-5	few	16	NA	CASSTTPSGRSGTQYF	TGTGCCAGTAGTACCACCCCGTCCGGCAGATCAGGGACCCAGTACTTC
TRBV7-8	TRBJ2-5	many	14	NA	CASSPWGAQETQYF	TGTGCCAGCAGCCCGTGGGGGGCCCAAGAGACCCAGTACTTC
TRBV19	TRBJ2-1	many	14	TRBD1	CASSRGQGYNEQFF	TGTGCCAGTAGCAGGGGACAGGGGTACAATGAGCAGTTCTTC
TRBV7-2	TRBJ2-1	many	18	TRBD2	CASSLMAGGPDVPNEQFF	TGTGCCAGCAGCTTGATGGCGGGGGGGCCAGACGTTCCGAATGAGCAGTTCTTC
TRBV30	TRBJ1-5	NA	13	NA	CAWSPGFNQPQHF	TGTGCCTGGAGCCCGGGTTTCAATCAGCCCCAGCATTTT
TRBV12-3/TRBV12-4	TRBJ1-5	many	14	NA	CASTRLNSNQPQHF	TGTGCCAGTACAAGGCTTAATAGCAATCAGCCCCAGCATTTT
TRBV20-1	TRBJ2-1	few	16	TRBD2	CSARRGLAGGDNEQFF	TGCAGTGCTAGACGTGGACTAGCGGGAGGCGACAATGAGCAGTTCTTC
TRBV19	TRBJ1-2	many	18	TRBD1	CASSPGITGTGSNYGYTF	TGTGCCAGTAGCCCGGGGATAACCGGGACAGGGTCTAACTATGGCTACACCTTC
TRBV15	TRBJ2-7	few	16	TRBD2	CATSRELAGGDYEQYF	TGTGCCACCAGCAGAGAACTAGCGGGGGGGGACTACGAGCAGTACTTC
TRBV24-1	TRBJ2-1	many	17	NA	CATSDLSADSSYNEQFF	TGTGCCACCAGTGATCTTAGCGCCGATAGCTCCTACAATGAGCAGTTCTTC
TRBV20-1	TRBJ1-1	many	12	TRBD1	CSARDRGTEAFF	TGCAGTGCTAGGGACAGGGGCACTGAAGCTTTCTTT
TRBV6-6	TRBJ2-1	NA	15	TRBD1	CASSIGQGARNEQFF	TGTGCCAGCAGTATCGGACAGGGGGCGCGGAATGAGCAGTTCTTC
TRBV5-4	TRBJ2-1	NA	16	TRBD2	CASSTSGRASYNEQFF	TGTGCCAGCAGCACTAGCGGGAGGGCCTCCTACAATGAGCAGTTCTTC
TRBV5-4	TRBJ2-7	few	15	NA	CASSLVGTRSYEQYF	TGTGCCAGCAGCCTGGTAGGAACCCGAAGCTACGAGCAGTACTTC
TRBV4-1	TRBJ2-7	many	15	TRBD2	CASSQDHAGGLEQYF	TGCGCCAGCAGCCAAGATCACGCGGGGGGGCTCGAGCAGTACTTC
TRBV7-3	TRBJ2-1	NA	16	TRBD2	CASSPHRLAGADEQFF	TGTGCCAGCAGCCCCCACCGACTAGCGGGAGCGGATGAGCAGTTCTTC